This TCR beta chain is from a study of blood T cells in healthy people across ages. Whole-study findings and limits: Donor CMV infection status was unknown, possibly confounding age-related changes in expanded clonotypes.

Concerning this clonotype itself: The target antigen is unknown. This could be a read error, since a much larger clone is one nucleotide away.

The CDR3 consists of 15 residues. Germline V CDR1 and CDR2: SGHTA, FQGNSA. A J-beta primer mix and a sample-barcoded 5' primer were used in a second PCR of about 7 to 12 cycles. The template-switch adaptor, which had 12 random nucleotides, put a tag on each cDNA molecule. A single record per CDR3 protein comes from TCRdb applying MiXCR to the 5' RACE reads. The sample contains about 680,000 distinct CDR3 sequences, around 45% of which appear only once. The sample comprised blood. The clonotype originates from a woman aged 55-70 years in good health. V is TRBV7-2 and J is TRBJ2-4; 7 nucleotides agree with TRBD2. The DNA matches TRBJ2-7 better at its end, which makes the J call doubtful. As DNA, the CDR3 is TGTGCCAGCAGCTTCGGCGGGGGAAAGATCTACGAGCAGTACTTC. Amino acids: CASSFGGGKIYEQYF.